These 15 T cell receptor beta chains came from one sample sequenced in a study of blood T cell repertoires in COVID-19. The repertoire was sequenced with immunoSEQ multiplex PCR; TCRdb's copy has only in-frame clones and lacks some. This repertoire shows around 320,000 clones, about 90% found once; its top ten account for 3.5% to 4.5%. Sequencing used PBMCs or T cells enriched from blood (not recorded which). The receptors originated from a woman aged 18-30 years with acute COVID-19.

The chain couples TRBV19 to TRBJ1-2; tentatively, D is TRBD1 (5 bases). The CDR3 is 14 amino acids. Trimming left V 3 bases short and J 6 bases short, with 14 bases between. Germline assignment: CDR1 LNHDA and CDR2 SQIVND (reference sequence). The chain's CDR3 is CASSMGRALDGYTF. The CDR3 DNA reads TGTGCCAGTAGTATGGGCAGGGCCTTGGATGGCTACACCTTC.

The chain is built from TRBV11-2 and TRBJ2-1, with TRBD2 identical over 14 bases. The CDR3 consists of 16 residues. V lost 4 bases to trimming and J lost 9 bases; unmatched junction nucleotides: 8. CDR1 and CDR2 (germline): SGHAT, FQNNGV. The CDR3 loop reads CASSSGLAGEFGEQFF. The CDR3 DNA follows: TGTGCCAGCAGCTCGGGACTAGCGGGAGAGTTTGGTGAGCAGTTCTTC.

This clone occurred once. V and J are TRBV6-6 and TRBJ2-7, with a tentative D call TRBD1 (7 bases). Trimming removed 0 bases at V and 2 bases at J, with 14 bases between. Germline loops: CDR1 MNHNY, CDR2 SVGAGI (reference sequence). This CDR3 region has 16 residues. The CDR3 bases are TGTGCCAGCAGTTACTCGGGGGGACAGCTTACCTACGAGCAGTACTTC. The encoded protein is CASSYSGGQLTYEQYF.

This chain uses TRBV19 with TRBJ1-2; 8 bases agree with TRBD1. Trimming at V came to 8 bases and at J to 7 bases, leaving 12 bases not matched to a gene. CDR1 and CDR2 from the germline V gene are LNHDA and SQIVND (reference sequence). The CDR3 length is 14 residues. This CDR3 is CASGSGQVVSGYTF. Written as DNA, the CDR3 is TGTGCCAGTGGGTCGGGACAGGTGGTATCTGGCTACACCTTC.

To note about this clone: A read error is possible here, since a much larger clone lies one base away. V gene TRBV25-1 combines with J gene TRBJ1-1; no definite D call. Germline V gene data show CDR1 as MGHDK and CDR2 as SYGVNS. Trimming removed 7 bases at V and 4 bases at J, with 7 bases between. The CDR3 sequence is 11 residues long. CDR3 amino acids: CASTRGTEAFF. CDR3 DNA sequence: TGTGCCAGCACCCGGGGCACTGAAGCTTTCTTT.

The chain recombines TRBV4-2 with TRBJ2-3, with a possible D match to TRBD2 (7 bases). This CDR3 contains 17 residues. Trimming shortened V by 1 base and J by 0 bases, and 14 bases separated the two germline ends. The germline CDR1 and CDR2 sequences are LGHNA and YNFKEQ. The DNA for the CDR3 is TGTGCCAGCAGCCAAGTGGGGGCGGGAGTTAGCACAGATACGCAGTATTTT. This sequence encodes CASSQVGAGVSTDTQYF.

J is TRBJ2-3 and V is TRBV5-1; 9 nucleotides align to TRBD2. This CDR3 is built from 15 residues. CDR1 is SGHRS and CDR2 is YFSETQ in the germline V gene. V shed 0 bases, J shed 4 bases, and the junction held 3 bases outside the gene matches. The CDR3 is CASSLELAGADTQYF. For the CDR3, the DNA is TGCGCCAGCAGCTTGGAATTAGCGGGGGCAGATACGCAGTATTTT.

In its sample, this clone is large. The chain couples TRBV19 to TRBJ2-7; 9 nucleotides line up with TRBD1. CDR1 is LNHDA and CDR2 is SQIVND in the germline V gene (reference sequence). J lost 5 bases, V lost 6 bases, and 8 bases had no gene match. This CDR3 spans 14 amino acids. As DNA, the CDR3 is TGTGCCAGTAGGCCTGGGACAGGGCTCAACGAGCAGTACTTC. Translation gives CASRPGTGLNEQYF. Combining the CDR3 with reference TRBV19 and TRBJ2-7 gives the whole variable domain DGGITQSPKYLFRKEGQNVTLSCEQNLNHDAMYWYRQDPGQGLRLIYYSQIVNDFQKGDIAEGYSVSREKKESFPLTVTSAQKNPTAFYLCASRPGTGLNEQYFGPGTRLTVT.

The chain employs TRBV7-3 and TRBJ1-1; 12 bases align to TRBD1. Germline values: CDR1 SGHTA, CDR2 FQGTGA. This CDR3 region has 13 residues. Trimming removed 5 bases from V and 9 bases from J; junction bases left unmatched: 4. CDR3 residues: CASSPGDRGQAFF. The CDR3 coding sequence is TGTGCCAGCAGCCCGGGGGACAGGGGGCAAGCTTTCTTT.

The rearrangement joins TRBV15 to TRBJ2-5; a weak D match, TRBD2 (6 bases). The germline V gene encodes CDR1 LNHNV and CDR2 YYDKDF (reference sequence). Deletions cut 0 bases from V and 4 bases from J, with 9 bases between. The CDR3 has 14 amino acids. The CDR3 DNA reads TGTGCCACCAGCAGAGATTTGGGGGGAGAGACCCAGTACTTC. Its translation: CATSRDLGGETQYF.

V gene TRBV7-9 combines with J gene TRBJ2-3, with TRBD2 matching 9 bases. Germline-derived CDR1 and CDR2 are SEHNR and FQNEAQ (reference sequence). J was trimmed by 4 bases and V by 5 bases; bases with no gene match: 7. CDR3 length: 15 residues. The CDR3 DNA follows: TGTGCCAGCAGCCCAGAGCGGGAGGATCCAGATACGCAGTATTTT. Protein: CASSPEREDPDTQYF.

This chain connects TRBV5-1 to TRBJ1-1; 8 bases match TRBD1. Germline V gene data show CDR1 as SGHRS and CDR2 as YFSETQ. The J segment lost 2 bases and the V segment lost 4 bases, leaving 16 bases of the junction unmatched. The CDR3 is 18 residues long. The CDR3: CASSPGQLQGVGNTEAFF. As DNA, the CDR3 is TGCGCCAGCAGCCCAGGACAGCTACAGGGGGTCGGAAACACTGAAGCTTTCTTT. Filled out from reference TRBV5-1 and TRBJ1-1, the complete variable domain reads KAGVTQTPRYLIKTRGQQVTLSCSPISGHRSVSWYQQTPGQGLQFLFEYFSETQRNKGNFPGRFSGRQFSNSRSEMNVSTLELGDSALYLCASSPGQLQGVGNTEAFFGQGTRLTVV.

This chain joins TRBV29-1 and TRBJ1-2, with D possibly being TRBD1 (6 bases). Trimming removed 4 bases at V and 4 bases at J, with 13 bases between. The germline V gene has CDR1 SQVTM and CDR2 ANQGSEA. The CDR3 runs 13 residues. The CDR3 DNA follows: TGCAGCGTTGGATCAGGGGAGATCTATGGCTACACCTTC. As protein: CSVGSGEIYGYTF.

This clone has just one count. This chain joins TRBV4-2 and TRBJ1-2, with TRBD1 matching over 9 bases. In germline, CDR1 is LGHNA, CDR2 YNFKEQ. With V trimmed by 3 bases and J by 4 bases, 6 bases remained unmatched. The CDR3 length is 15 residues. CDR3 coding DNA: TGTGCCAGCAGCCACGAGGGACAGGGAGGCTATGGCTACACCTTC. Protein product: CASSHEGQGGYGYTF.

This clone was found a few times. The chain is built from TRBV6-2 or TRBV6-3 and TRBJ2-5, with TRBD2 identical over 12 bases. This CDR3 contains 18 residues. Losses at the gene ends were 3 bases for V and 2 bases for J; bases not matched to a gene: 10. The germline gives CDR1 MNHEY, CDR2 SVGEGT. CDR3 nucleotide sequence: TGTGCCAGCAGTTATAGGCTAGCGGGAGGGCCTGGACAAGAGACCCAGTACTTC. The encoded protein is CASSYRLAGGPGQETQYF.